This T cell receptor beta chain was documented in a study of cytomegalovirus exposure and HLA in healthy donors. Primers for the PCR totalled 60 Vbeta and 13 Jbeta. TCRdb's table, derived via immunoSEQ multiplex PCR, lists solely in-frame clones and lacks some. The sample contains roughly 130,000 clones, about 8.5% of which appear only once. This CDR3 region has 13 residues. Germline V lookup: CDR1 SGHDT, CDR2 YYEEEE. Trimming removed 5 bases from V and 1 base from J, with 7 bases in between. Findings and caveats of the study: High specificity and sensitivity for cytomegalovirus status were reported for the classifier. Several of the most significant clusters appeared, in a later analysis, to be linked to common viral pathogens. In vitro work confirmed that a few CMV-associated chains recognize CMV antigens.

Regarding this clone: The antigen is undetermined.

The chain has TRBV5-6 and TRBJ1-5; D remains ambiguous. This receptor was identified in a man aged 35 to 55 in good health and CMV-seronegative. The specimen was PBMCs. The CDR3: CASSLRSNQPQHF. The CDR3 bases are TGTGCCAGCAGTCTGAGGAGCAATCAGCCCCAGCATTTT.